The next 16 T cell receptor beta chains were all read from a single sample in a study of CD8+CD57+ T cells in acquired aplastic anemia. Those patients picked for sequencing had displayed CD8+CD57+ cell expansion on flow cytometry. The use of genomic DNA as template underpinned the TCR beta VDJ and CDR3 profiling. TCRdb reprocessed the reads via MiXCR and lists one record per CDR3 protein. The sample lists approximately 260,000 distinct CDR3 sequences, approximately 86% occurring once. The sequenced sample consisted of sorted CD4+, CD8+, or CD8+CD57+ T cells (not recorded which) from PBMCs. All receptors derive from a human donor with aplastic anemia.

On this clonotype itself: One end of the junction varies from germline; a read error may be responsible. The gene calls are TRBV7-8 and TRBJ1-2, with 7 bases identical to TRBD1. Germline V gives CDR1 SGHVS, CDR2 FQNEAQ. The CDR3 is 13 amino acids. CDR3 amino acids: CASSQDPRGGGTF. The CDR3, as DNA: TGCGCCAGCAGCCAAGACCCTAGAGGGGGCGGCACATTC.

A remark on this clonotype: With a much larger clone just one base away, this may be a read error. Likely a read error: the CDR3 ends without its conserved phenylalanine or tryptophan. The DNA is left out, because the CDR3 cannot be placed on it with certainty; the CDR3 is given as TCRdb lists it. This chain links TRBV2 with TRBJ1-1; TRBD1, the table's D call, was not compared with the DNA. CDR1 SNHLY and CDR2 FYNNEI come from the germline V gene. Including both end residues, the CDR3 is 15 amino acids long. This CDR3 is CASRDGGTDTQYFFP.

With respect to this clonotype: The conserved phenylalanine or tryptophan is not found at the CDR3 terminus, so this likely reflects a read error. The limits of the CDR3 on the DNA are not certain, so only TCRdb's listed CDR3 is given. The V and J genes are TRBV2 and TRBJ2-7; no DNA check was done on the table's D call, TRBD1. Including both end residues, the CDR3 is 15 amino acids long. CDR1 and CDR2 (germline): SNHLY, FYNNEI. The CDR3 here is CASGAGGTDTHYFDP.

This clonotype occurred a few times. The chain has TRBV2 and TRBJ2-7, with TRBD1 matching over 10 bases. The CDR3 is made up of 14 amino acids. Germline V CDR1 and CDR2: SNHLY, FYNNEI. V lost 6 bases, J lost 2 bases, and 4 bases stayed unmatched. Here the CDR3 DNA reads TGTGCCAGCAGCTGGACAGGGGGAGCCTACGAGCAGTACTTC. Encoded protein: CASSWTGGAYEQYF.

The chain recombines TRBV7-2 with TRBJ1-6; D gene uncertain. Trimming removed 4 bases from V and 10 bases from J, with 17 bases in between. The CDR3 has 15 amino acids. Germline CDR1 reads SGHTA; CDR2 reads FQGNSA. In nucleotides, the CDR3 is TGTGCCAGCAGCTCTAGTCCGGCGCAGGCATCACCCCTCCACTTT. Translated: CASSSSPAQASPLHF.

Notes on this clonotype: Relative to the germline gene, one junction end is altered; a read error may explain this. The rearrangement links TRBV2 to TRBJ2-1; D possibly corresponds to TRBD1 (7 bases). This CDR3 region has 13 residues. The V gene's germline CDR1 is SNHLY and CDR2 FYNNEI. The CDR3 DNA reads TGTGCCAGCAGGCAGGGGGTCGCGGGAACGCTGTCCTTC. Translation gives CASRQGVAGTLSF.

This clonotype has at least ten counts. CDR3 region: CASSFPSDGTALSYEQYV. Written as DNA, the CDR3 is TGTGCCAGCAGCTTTCCTAGCGACGGGACAGCCCTTTCCTACGAGCAGTACGTC. The genes are TRBV5-4 and TRBJ2-7; D is perhaps TRBD1 (7 bases). CDR1 and CDR2 (germline): SGHNT, YYREEE (reference sequence). The CDR3 is made up of 18 amino acids. Trimming took off 2 bases at V and 1 base at J, with 22 bases between the two ends.

On this clonotype itself: A junction boundary mismatches the germline segment, possibly from a read error. V usage is TRBV24-1 and J usage is TRBJ1-1, with unresolved D. This CDR3 has 15 residues. CDR1 and CDR2 (germline): KGHDR, SFDVKD. The DNA of the CDR3 is TGTGCCAGCAGTTATTTGGCTTCGAGTGACACTGAAGCTTTCTTT. This sequence encodes CASSYLASSDTEAFF.

Of note for this clonotype: One end of the junction varies from germline; a read error may be responsible. V is TRBV7-3 and J is TRBJ2-3; tentatively, D is TRBD2 (6 bases). Germline CDR1 and CDR2: SGHTA and FQGTGA. This CDR3 has 14 amino acids. Here the CDR3 DNA reads TGTGCCAGCAGTTCTGCGGGGACTTCGGGAAAGACCCATTTT. As protein: CASSSAGTSGKTHF.

A word on this clonotype: The junction departs from germline at one end; a sequencing error may be responsible. The J gene is TRBJ1-1, the V gene TRBV7-8; 8 nucleotides match TRBD1. The V gene's germline CDR1 is SGHVS and CDR2 FQNEAQ. This CDR3 region has 15 residues. CDR3 sequence reads: CASSNRGTGTDTHLF. The CDR3 DNA sequence: TGTGCCAGCAGCAACCGTGGGACAGGCACAGATACGCATCTCTTT.

Concerning this clonotype itself: Because it lacks the conserved phenylalanine or tryptophan at the end, this CDR3 is likely a read error. The DNA is left out, because the CDR3 cannot be placed on it with certainty; the CDR3 is given as TCRdb lists it. V and J are TRBV2 and TRBJ1-1. Germline-derived CDR1 and CDR2 are SNHLY and FYNNEI. The CDR3 is 15 residues long, counting both termini. The chain's CDR3 is CASGLEGTGNTEACP.

The gene calls are TRBV9 and TRBJ2-5; 8 bases align to TRBD2. The CDR3 has 14 amino acids. Trimming removed 0 bases from V and 10 bases from J; junction bases left unmatched: 8. Germline-derived CDR1 and CDR2 are SGDLS and YYNGEE. The CDR3 DNA reads as TGTGCCAGCAGCGTAGACGGGAGGGCCAATGACCAGTACTTC. It specifies CASSVDGRANDQYF.

The chain couples TRBV10-3 to TRBJ2-3; a possible D gene is TRBD1 (6 bases). Trimming left V 9 bases short and J 0 bases short, with 10 bases between. The germline V gene encodes CDR1 ENHRY and CDR2 SYGVKD. The CDR3 is 13 amino acids. CDR3 nucleotide sequence: TGTGCCATTGCAGGGGCTAGCACAGATACGCAGTATTTT. This translates into CAIAGASTDTQYF.

Of note for this clonotype: Here the CDR3 omits its conserved ending phenylalanine or tryptophan, so a read error is the likely source. No DNA is shown, since the ends of the CDR3 on it are uncertain; the CDR3 is the one TCRdb lists. The chain's CDR3 is CASSFQRTGGRDG. The chain recombines TRBV7-9 with TRBJ2-1; the table's D call of TRBD1 was not tested on the DNA. CDR1 is SEHNR and CDR2 is FQNEAQ in the germline V gene (reference sequence). The CDR3 is 13 residues long, counting both termini.

Regarding this clonotype: Lacking the conserved final phenylalanine or tryptophan, this CDR3 likely reflects a read error. Because the CDR3's place on the DNA is in doubt, the DNA is left out and the CDR3 is given as listed by TCRdb. The V gene is TRBV7-3, the J gene TRBJ2-3; the DNA was not compared with TRBD2, the D call given in the table. The CDR3 is made up of 13 amino acids, end residues included. The germline CDR1 and CDR2 sequences are SGHTA and FQGTGA. CDR3 sequence: CASSYAGGGQQDA.

This chain links TRBV15 with TRBJ2-5; no clear D. From germline, CDR1 is LNHNV and CDR2 YYDKDF (reference sequence). CDR3 size: 14 residues. V was trimmed by 5 bases and J by 10 bases, leaving 20 bases between them. CDR3 nucleotides: TGTGCCACCAGCGGACGCAGCCTAGACGACAACCAGTACTTC. As protein: CATSGRSLDDNQYF.